The 15 T cell receptor beta chains reported below all come from one sample, sequenced in a study of CXCR3-negative and CXCR3-positive naive CD8 T cells. TRB cDNA was prepared as libraries by UMI-labeled 5' RACE. After re-calling the 5' RACE reads, TCRdb lists one entry per CDR3 protein, DNA absent. This sample carries about 92,000 distinct CDR3 sequences, with 1.7% going to the ten biggest clones. The sample taken for sequencing was naive CXCR3- CD8+ T cells from blood. Subset: CD45RO-CCR7+CD27+CD95- naive CD8+ T cells lacking CXCR3 (TNR3-). Receptor source: a human donor in good health. Some clones in this sample may be carry-over from other donors' samples.

The chain employs TRBV6-2 or TRBV6-3 and TRBJ2-7. The CDR3 is 12 amino acids. In germline, CDR1 is MNHEY, CDR2 SVGEGT. The CDR3: CASSPVAYEQYF.

This CDR3 reads CASSTFEVQETQYF. The gene calls are TRBV12-3 or TRBV12-4 and TRBJ2-5. The CDR3 sequence is 14 residues long.

The chain recombines TRBV27 with TRBJ2-1. CDR1 MNHEY and CDR2 SMNVEV come from the germline V gene (reference sequence). CDR3 length equals 16 residues. Here the CDR3 reads CASSLFASSLYNEQFF.

The chain has TRBV5-1 and TRBJ2-1; TCRdb's D call of TRBD2 is untestable without DNA. The CDR3 runs 16 residues. Germline V lookup: CDR1 SGHRS, CDR2 YFSETQ. This CDR3 is CASTSGPSGSYNEQFF.

J is TRBJ2-5 and V is TRBV29-1; without DNA, the TCRdb call of TRBD1 cannot be checked. The CDR3 length is 13 residues. CDR1 is SQVTM and CDR2 is ANQGSEA in the germline V gene. The CDR3 protein is CSVEQGAIETQYF.

The gene calls are TRBV20-1 and TRBJ2-5. CDR1 and CDR2 (germline): DFQATT, SNEGSKA (reference sequence). This CDR3 is 13 amino acids long. CDR3: CSARDSAQETQYF.

CDR3 in amino acids: CASSSGGVHNEQFF. The V call is TRBV11-3, the J call TRBJ2-1; there is no DNA to check the TCRdb D call of TRBD2. Germline-derived CDR1 and CDR2 are SGHNT and YENEEA. The CDR3 extends over 14 amino acids.

The V gene is TRBV5-5, the J gene TRBJ2-7. Germline V gene lookup returns CDR1 SGHKS and CDR2 YYEKEE (reference sequence). This CDR3 region has 18 residues. CDR3 amino acids: CASSLARVSAVMTYEQYF.

This chain uses TRBV29-1 with TRBJ2-1; TCRdb names TRBD1, which stays unverified in the absence of DNA. Germline V gene data show CDR1 as SQVTM and CDR2 as ANQGSEA. This CDR3 is built from 14 residues. CDR3 amino acids: CSVPGRPTYNEQFF.

The J gene is TRBJ2-7, the V gene TRBV10-3; the D gene TCRdb calls, TRBD1, cannot be checked with no DNA. CDR1 and CDR2 (germline): ENHRY, SYGVKD. This CDR3 has 12 amino acids. The CDR3 is CAISESTGQGHF.

The chain recombines TRBV11-2 with TRBJ2-2; TCRdb selects TRBD1, and the lack of DNA leaves this call unchecked. This CDR3 is 14 amino acids long. Germline V CDR1 and CDR2: SGHAT, FQNNGV. CDR3 amino acids: CASSENQGSGELFF.

V is TRBV28 and J is TRBJ2-2; the D gene TCRdb calls, TRBD2, cannot be checked with no DNA. Germline loops: CDR1 MDHEN, CDR2 SYDVKM. CDR3 length: 15 residues. The CDR3 here is CASSLRLAGGGELFF.

This chain connects TRBV6-5 to TRBJ2-1; the D gene TCRdb calls, TRBD1, cannot be checked with no DNA. This CDR3 is built from 18 residues. Germline CDR1 reads MNHEY; CDR2 reads SVGAGI. The CDR3 loop reads CASSHLNAGLGFYNEQFF.

The CDR3 loop is CASSLGGGRTYEQYF. The chain has TRBV11-3 and TRBJ2-7; TCRdb's D call of TRBD1 is untestable without DNA. The CDR3 contains 15 residues. CDR1 is SGHNT and CDR2 is YENEEA in the germline V gene.

The chain recombines TRBV20-1 with TRBJ1-5; the TCRdb call, TRBD1, lacks DNA for checking. CDR1 and CDR2 (germline): DFQATT, SNEGSKA (reference sequence). This CDR3 has 20 amino acids. The CDR3 loop reads CSARDQFSTGQLLVDQPQHF.